These 20 T cell receptor beta chains were all obtained from the same sample, sequenced in a study of T-cell reconstitution after alpha-beta-depleted transplantation in children. Preparing the TCRbeta library involved the use of unique molecular identifiers. TCRdb reprocessed the PCR reads with MiXCR, giving one entry per CDR3 protein. The sample consists of almost 500,000 distinct CDR3 sequences, over 9.5% of them appearing once. This specimen was PBMCs, taken before TCRalphabeta/CD19-depleted stem cell transplant. Receptor source: a child younger than 10 with inherited bone marrow failure, due to receive a stem cell transplant.

This clonotype has a count of ten or more. The chain couples TRBV12-3 or TRBV12-4 to TRBJ1-6; a weak D match, TRBD1 (5 bases). The germline V and J ends were trimmed by 7 bases and 7 bases, with 14 bases remaining between them. The CDR3 loop spans 14 amino acids. The CDR3 loop is CASTQPGGNSPLHF. The CDR3 coding sequence is TGTGCCAGCACCCAGCCGGGGGGGAATTCACCCCTCCACTTT.

This clonotype was observed many times. The chain links TRBV29-1 to TRBJ2-1; D is perhaps TRBD1 (5 bases). The CDR3 contains 14 residues. In germline, CDR1 is SQVTM, CDR2 ANQGSEA. V dropped 7 bases and J dropped 1 base, with 14 bases sitting between them. The CDR3 loop reads CSALDKGSYNEQFF. CDR3 in DNA: TGCAGCGCTCTGGACAAGGGGTCCTACAATGAGCAGTTCTTC.

As to this clonotype: A much larger clone lies one base from this, so it may be a read error. The chain couples TRBV5-1 to TRBJ2-3; D not resolved. The J call may be wrong; the DNA end is better matched by TRBJ1-5. Germline assignment: CDR1 SGHRS and CDR2 YFSETQ. There are 14 residues in the CDR3. The CDR3 region has the DNA TGCGCCAGCAGCTTGGGAGGCCGAGCAGATACGCAGCATTTT. Translation gives CASSLGGRADTQHF.

This clonotype was counted many times. J is TRBJ2-5 and V is TRBV5-1; perhaps TRBD2 as D (5 bases). Per germline, CDR1 SGHRS and CDR2 YFSETQ. This CDR3 spans 14 amino acids. Deletions cut 3 bases from V and 3 bases from J, with 12 bases between. This CDR3 reads CASSSRRAEETQYF. CDR3 sequence (DNA): TGCGCCAGCAGCTCCCGGAGAGCGGAAGAGACCCAGTACTTC.

In its sample, this clonotype was seen many times. The rearrangement joins TRBV29-1 to TRBJ2-3; D not resolved. This CDR3 is 12 amino acids long. Germline CDR1 is SQVTM and CDR2 is ANQGSEA. V shed 1 base and J shed 9 bases, with 11 bases lying between them. CDR3 coding DNA: TGCAGCGTTGAAGGCACCCCCTGGACGCAGTATTTT. It yields the protein CSVEGTPWTQYF.

This clonotype was detected ten times or more. The J gene is TRBJ2-1, the V gene TRBV11-2; a weak D match, TRBD2 (6 bases). The V gene's germline CDR1 is SGHAT and CDR2 FQNNGV. The CDR3 consists of 14 residues. Trimming stripped 7 bases from V and 2 bases from J, with 12 bases between. CDR3 residues: CASTDTGAYNEQFF. The CDR3 DNA follows: TGTGCCAGCACCGACACGGGAGCCTACAATGAGCAGTTCTTC.

This clonotype showed up many times. This chain's CDR3 is CSARERGVGLYNEQFF. The DNA for the CDR3 is TGCAGTGCTAGAGAAAGGGGGGTAGGTCTTTACAATGAGCAGTTCTTC. The chain links TRBV20-1 to TRBJ2-1; possibly TRBD1 or TRBD2 for D (6 bases each). The V and J ends lost 0 bases and 4 bases respectively, with 16 bases between them. The germline V gene has CDR1 DFQATT and CDR2 SNEGSKA (reference sequence). CDR3 length: 16 residues.

This chain links TRBV28 with TRBJ2-7; D ambiguous. The CDR3 is 14 residues long. Trimming left V 5 bases short and J 3 bases short, with 14 bases between. Germline loops: CDR1 MDHEN, CDR2 SYDVKM. The CDR3 reads CASSPGDFYYEQYF. The CDR3 region has the DNA TGTGCCAGCAGTCCTGGCGACTTCTACTACGAGCAGTACTTC.

At least ten counts were recorded for this clonotype. The gene calls are TRBV6-2 or TRBV6-3 and TRBJ2-4; no reliable D call. Trimming left V 5 bases short and J 9 bases short, with 14 bases between. This CDR3 is built from 13 residues. The V gene's germline CDR1 is MNHEY and CDR2 SVGEGT. DNA of the CDR3: TGTGCCAGCAGTCCACTCTCTAGTGGCATTCAGTACTTC. Amino acids: CASSPLSSGIQYF.

At least ten counts were recorded for this clonotype. The V and J genes are TRBV15 and TRBJ2-5, with D uncertain. Germline lookup yields CDR1 LNHNV and CDR2 YYDKDF (reference sequence). The V and J ends lost 0 bases and 7 bases respectively, with 21 bases between them. The CDR3 is 17 amino acids. CDR3 DNA sequence: TGTGCCACCAGCAGAGAAATTTCGGGTACCGCCACGATGACCCAGTACTTC. The encoded protein is CATSREISGTATMTQYF.

This clonotype was seen at least ten times. The genes are TRBV18 and TRBJ1-3; D call uncertain. Trimming took off 2 bases at V and 3 bases at J, with 8 bases between the two ends. The CDR3 loop spans 14 amino acids. Germline lookup yields CDR1 KGHSH and CDR2 LQKENI. The CDR3: CASSPGTGGNTIYF. CDR3 coding DNA: TGTGCCAGCTCACCAGGCACGGGTGGAAACACCATATATTTT.

The chain links TRBV29-1 to TRBJ2-2; 9 positions agree with TRBD2. The CDR3 loop spans 15 amino acids. The V gene's germline CDR1 is SQVTM and CDR2 ANQGSEA. The V gene end was trimmed by 1 base and the J gene end by 2 bases; junction bases not matched to a gene: 2. This CDR3 reads CSVEGLADNTGELFF. CDR3 nucleotides: TGCAGCGTTGAAGGACTAGCGGACAACACCGGGGAGCTGTTTTTT.

This clonotype has at least ten counts. The gene calls are TRBV27 and TRBJ2-7, with 8 positions matching TRBD1. Germline V gene sequence: CDR1 MNHEY, CDR2 SMNVEV (reference sequence). The length of the CDR3 is 14 residues. The V and J ends lost 8 bases and 2 bases, in that order; junction bases with no gene match: 8. As DNA, the CDR3 is TGTGCCAGCGGAACCGGGACAGGTGCCTACGAGCAGTACTTC. This encodes CASGTGTGAYEQYF.

This chain connects TRBV7-6 to TRBJ1-5, with unresolved D. The CDR3 contains 13 residues. Germline V CDR1 and CDR2: SGHVS, FNYEAQ. V was trimmed by 3 bases and J by 7 bases, leaving 10 bases between them. This chain's CDR3 is CASSFTLDQPQHF. DNA of the CDR3: TGTGCCAGCAGCTTTACCCTTGACCAGCCCCAGCATTTT.

This clonotype occurred many times. V is TRBV6-2 or TRBV6-3 and J is TRBJ2-7; no firm D call. The germline V and J ends were trimmed by 2 bases and 2 bases, with 10 bases remaining between them. This CDR3 has 14 residues. The V gene's germline CDR1 is MNHEY and CDR2 SVGEGT. CDR3 sequence reads: CASSYPRGTYEQYF. CDR3 coding DNA: TGTGCCAGCAGTTACCCCCGCGGCACCTACGAGCAGTACTTC.

This clonotype has a handful of counts. J is TRBJ2-1 and V is TRBV20-1; 8 bases line up with TRBD2. Germline loops: CDR1 DFQATT, CDR2 SNEGSKA (reference sequence). The CDR3 runs 16 residues. The junction had 11 bases not matched to a gene; V was cut back by 1 base and J by 6 bases. The CDR3 reads CSARVPTGLGGNEQFF. The CDR3 DNA reads as TGCAGTGCTAGAGTCCCGACGGGACTAGGTGGCAATGAGCAGTTCTTC.

The table lists this clonotype with many counts. The genes are TRBV27 and TRBJ2-6, with D unresolved. The CDR3 extends over 16 amino acids. Trimming left V 3 bases short and J 0 bases short, with 9 bases between. CDR1 MNHEY and CDR2 SMNVEV come from the germline V gene (reference sequence). CDR3 DNA sequence: TGTGCCAGCAGTTTCTTCCCCCTCTCTGGGGCCAACGTCCTGACTTTC. Translation: CASSFFPLSGANVLTF.

J is TRBJ2-3 and V is TRBV12-3 or TRBV12-4, with 8 bases that match TRBD1. Trimming at V came to 7 bases and at J to 10 bases, leaving 13 bases not matched to a gene. This CDR3 contains 14 residues. The CDR3 spells CASTRTGISFPQYF. CDR3 nucleotides: TGTGCCAGCACTAGGACAGGGATATCCTTTCCGCAGTATTTT.

This clonotype was seen many times. The chain employs TRBV6-1 and TRBJ2-2; tentatively, D is TRBD2 (6 bases). V lost 5 bases, J lost 5 bases, and 15 bases lay in between. This CDR3 has 15 residues. Per the germline V gene, CDR1 is MNHNS and CDR2 is SASEGT. The CDR3 DNA follows: TGTGCCAGCAGTCGAAACGTAGGAGGGACCGGGGAGCTGTTTTTT. Protein sequence: CASSRNVGGTGELFF.

This clonotype was counted ten times or more. This chain links TRBV20-1 with TRBJ2-7; D is possibly TRBD2 (7 bases). Trimming removed 3 bases at V and 1 base at J, with 13 bases between. The CDR3 spans 14 residues. Germline CDR1 and CDR2: DFQATT and SNEGSKA (reference sequence). The CDR3 region is CSASGGADSYEQYF. Here the CDR3 DNA reads TGCAGTGCTAGTGGGGGGGCTGATTCCTACGAGCAGTACTTC.